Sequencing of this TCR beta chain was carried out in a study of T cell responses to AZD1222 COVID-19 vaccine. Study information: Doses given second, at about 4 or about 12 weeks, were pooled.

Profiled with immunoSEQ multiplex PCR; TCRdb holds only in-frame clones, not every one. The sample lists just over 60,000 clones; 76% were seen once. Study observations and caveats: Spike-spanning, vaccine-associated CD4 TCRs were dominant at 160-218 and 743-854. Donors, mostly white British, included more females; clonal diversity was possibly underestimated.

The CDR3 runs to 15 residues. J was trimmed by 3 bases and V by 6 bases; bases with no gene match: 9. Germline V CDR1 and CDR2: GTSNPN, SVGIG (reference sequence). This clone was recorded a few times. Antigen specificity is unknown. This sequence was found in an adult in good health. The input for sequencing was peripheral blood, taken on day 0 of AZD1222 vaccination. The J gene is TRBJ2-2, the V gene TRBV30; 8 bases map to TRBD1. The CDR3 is CACGTGGLDTGELFF. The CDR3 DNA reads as TGTGCCTGTGGTACAGGGGGTTTGGACACCGGGGAGCTGTTTTTT.